The TCR beta chain described here comes from a study of T cells after posttransplantation cyclophosphamide. Study-wide results and limits: Recipient CMV seropositivity and CMV reactivation strongly tracked TRB clonality. Tissue-infiltrating T cells from skin or gut overlapped little with blood T cells. Later post-transplant blood repertoires were often dominated by donor CD8+ memory clones.

Cyclophosphamide on days +3 and +4 followed busulfan-fludarabine conditioning and a marrow graft. In regard to this clone: The antigen is unknown.

The CDR3 has 16 amino acids. Trimming took 4 bases from V and 0 from J; bases not matched to a gene: 8. Germline V CDR1 and CDR2: SGHNT, YYREEE (reference sequence). The data were produced by immunoSEQ multiplex PCR, yet TCRdb's version contains in-frame clones alone and is incomplete. The data hold approximately 45,000 clones, with less than 95% observed a single time. The rearrangement joins TRBV5-4 to TRBJ1-2; TRBD1 aligns across 8 bases. Specimen: PBMCs, collected 60 to 65 days after allogeneic stem cell transplant with posttransplant cyclophosphamide. The source is a male patient between 60 and 69 years old who received an allogeneic stem cell transplant from a related donor and was CMV-positive. The T cells may partly be graft donor cells. The CDR3 DNA follows: TGTGCCAGCAGCCCCGGACAGGGCGCTTCTAACTATGGCTACACCTTC. Protein sequence: CASSPGQGASNYGYTF.